The 25 T cell receptor beta chains reported below all come from one sample, sequenced in a study of early T cells in non-severe SARS-CoV-2 infection. TCRdb ran MiXCR on the 5' RACE reads and lists one entry per CDR3 protein. The sample consists of tens of thousands of distinct CDR3 sequences, roughly 6.1% of them appearing once. The starting material was whole blood, obtained at baseline. The origin of the receptors is an adult who was a healthcare worker with PCR-confirmed SARS-CoV-2 infection or an uninfected control (not recorded which).

This clonotype occurred many times. The CDR3 spells CASSLVRTSGSATGELFF. In DNA form, the CDR3 reads TGTGCCAGCAGCTTAGTTCGGACTAGCGGGAGTGCCACCGGGGAGCTGTTTTTT. The genes are TRBV7-6 and TRBJ2-2; 13 bases align to TRBD2. V lost 1 base to trimming and J lost 4 bases; unmatched junction nucleotides: 6. This CDR3 is 18 amino acids long. From germline, CDR1 is SGHVS and CDR2 FNYEAQ.

This chain connects TRBV15 to TRBJ2-7; D could derive from TRBD1 or TRBD2 (5 bases each). CDR1 is LNHNV and CDR2 is YYDKDF in the germline V gene (reference sequence). This CDR3 spans 13 amino acids. The germline V and J ends were trimmed by 8 bases and 0 bases, with 11 bases remaining between them. Here the CDR3 DNA reads TGTGCCACCCGTCGGGACGGCTCCTACGAGCAGTACTTC. Encoded protein: CATRRDGSYEQYF.

A few counts support this clonotype. The chain has TRBV11-2 and TRBJ2-1; D unclear. The CDR3 has 12 residues. The germline V and J ends were trimmed by 0 bases and 7 bases, with 4 bases remaining between them. Germline V lookup: CDR1 SGHAT, CDR2 FQNNGV. The CDR3 sequence: CASSLELNEQFF. The CDR3 DNA is TGTGCCAGCAGCTTAGAGCTAAATGAGCAGTTCTTC.

This clonotype was detected many times. The chain uses TRBV20-1 and TRBJ2-3; the D gene could be TRBD1 or TRBD2 (5 bases each). Trimming pared 5 bases from V and 6 bases from J, leaving 12 bases between. The CDR3 length is 12 residues. Germline V gives CDR1 DFQATT, CDR2 SNEGSKA (reference sequence). The CDR3 nucleotides read TGCAGTGCTCCGGGGCCTCAGGATACGCAGTATTTT. It encodes CSAPGPQDTQYF.

This clonotype was detected only a few times. This chain links TRBV5-4 with TRBJ2-1; no clear D gene. This CDR3 region has 15 residues. Trimming took off 4 bases at V and 0 bases at J, with 11 bases between the two ends. The germline gives CDR1 SGHNT, CDR2 YYREEE (reference sequence). The CDR3 nucleotides are TGTGCCAGCAGCACTAACACCCGCTCCTACAATGAGCAGTTCTTC. It encodes CASSTNTRSYNEQFF.

This clonotype was found many times. The chain recombines TRBV7-9 with TRBJ1-6; D is possibly TRBD1 (5 bases). The CDR3 spans 15 residues. With 3 bases removed from V and 0 bases from J, the gap between germline ends came to 6 bases. From germline, CDR1 is SEHNR and CDR2 FQNEAQ (reference sequence). The CDR3 nucleotides are TGTGCCAGCAGCTTGGGGCACTCCTATAATTCACCCCTCCACTTT. Its protein is CASSLGHSYNSPLHF.

In this sample, this clonotype turned up many times. The chain couples TRBV20-1 to TRBJ2-3; TRBD2 agrees at 7 bases. CDR1 is DFQATT and CDR2 is SNEGSKA in the germline V gene (reference sequence). Trimming at V came to 2 bases and at J to 1 base, leaving 6 bases not matched to a gene. The CDR3 extends over 15 amino acids. The CDR3, as DNA: TGCAGTGCTAGATTGGGCGGGAGAGGCACAGATACGCAGTATTTT. This encodes CSARLGGRGTDTQYF.

This clonotype has a handful of counts. The V gene is TRBV12-3 or TRBV12-4, the J gene TRBJ2-7; 10 bases align to TRBD1. The CDR3 is made up of 15 amino acids. V lost 0 bases and J lost 6; bases outside the gene matches: 5. The CDR3 loop reads CASSLAGTGVREQYF. Here the CDR3 DNA reads TGTGCCAGCAGTTTAGCTGGGACAGGGGTGCGCGAGCAGTACTTC.

This clonotype came up a few times. The rearrangement links TRBV5-1 to TRBJ2-3, with unresolved D. Deletions cut 0 bases from V and 0 bases from J, with 5 bases between. This CDR3 region has 14 residues. CDR1 and CDR2 from the germline V gene are SGHRS and YFSETQ. The CDR3 spells CASSLEPSTDTQYF. In nucleotides, the CDR3 is TGCGCCAGCAGCTTGGAACCGAGCACAGATACGCAGTATTTT.

This clonotype was seen ten or more times. The rearrangement uses TRBV6-2 or TRBV6-3 and TRBJ2-1, with 9 bases fitting TRBD1. The CDR3 runs to 20 residues. The V and J ends lost 0 bases and 9 bases, in that order; junction bases with no gene match: 21. Germline values: CDR1 MNHEY, CDR2 SVGEGT. CDR3 DNA sequence: TGTGCCAGCAGTTACTCGGGCCCTTTCCGGGGACAGGGAGAGTCGGGTGAGCAGTTCTTC. Protein sequence: CASSYSGPFRGQGESGEQFF.

The rearrangement joins TRBV7-2 to TRBJ2-1, with 7 bases aligning to TRBD1. V trimming: 4 bases; J trimming: 10 bases; junction bases outside the gene matches: 10. The CDR3 is 14 residues long. Looked up from germline, CDR1 is SGHTA and CDR2 is FQGNSA. The CDR3 spells CASSSSTQGLEQFF. In nucleotides, the CDR3 is TGTGCCAGCAGCTCCTCGACACAGGGGCTAGAGCAGTTCTTC.

This chain links TRBV5-5 with TRBJ2-5; D remains ambiguous. V lost 4 bases, J lost 0 bases, and 10 bases lay in between. The CDR3 has 14 amino acids. Looked up from germline, CDR1 is SGHKS and CDR2 is YYEKEE (reference sequence). The CDR3 DNA sequence: TGTGCCAGCAGCAATCGACAAGACCAAGAGACCCAGTACTTC. Translation gives CASSNRQDQETQYF.

CDR3 bases: TGTGCCAGCAGCCAACAGGGAACCGGGGAGCTGTTTTTT. Its translation is CASSQQGTGELFF. V is TRBV3-1 and J is TRBJ2-2, with D tentatively TRBD1 (5 bases). The germline V and J ends were trimmed by 2 bases and 5 bases, with 6 bases remaining between them. Germline V gene sequence: CDR1 LGHDT, CDR2 YNNKEL (reference sequence). The CDR3 sequence is 13 residues long.

Comment on this clonotype: In this CDR3 the conserved last residue, phenylalanine or tryptophan, is missing, so a read error is likely. Because the CDR3's place on the DNA is in doubt, the DNA is left out and the CDR3 is given as listed by TCRdb. The chain carries TRBV28 and TRBJ2-4; the table calls TRBD1, which could not be checked here. The CDR3 comprises 8 residues, both ends counted. Germline CDR1 is MDHEN and CDR2 is SYDVKM. The CDR3 spells CASSLGGS.

In DNA, the CDR3 is TGCAGTGCTAGTTCAGACCCGGGAGGGACTGAAGCTTTCTTT. It specifies CSASSDPGGTEAFF. V gene TRBV20-1 combines with J gene TRBJ1-1; D is uncertain. Trimming stripped 3 bases from V and 5 bases from J, with 16 bases between. The germline V gene has CDR1 DFQATT and CDR2 SNEGSKA (reference sequence). The CDR3 is 14 residues long.

This clonotype was picked up a small number of times. The genes are TRBV12-3 or TRBV12-4 and TRBJ2-1; 12 bases agree with TRBD2. This CDR3 contains 16 residues. Trimming removed 8 bases from V and 10 bases from J; junction bases left unmatched: 15. The CDR3 DNA follows: TGTGCCAGCGCACTAGCGGGAGGCTCCCAGGGAGGGGAGCAGTTCTTC. Protein sequence: CASALAGGSQGGEQFF.

This clonotype appeared a few times. J is TRBJ1-1 and V is TRBV5-4; no reliable D call. The length of the CDR3 is 12 residues. V lost 2 bases to trimming and J lost 1 base, with 3 bases between them. Germline V gene sequence: CDR1 SGHNT, CDR2 YYREEE (reference sequence). The CDR3 DNA reads TGTGCCAGCAGCTTTAGGAACACTGAAGCTTTCTTT. This sequence encodes CASSFRNTEAFF.

This clonotype has more than one count but fewer than ten. The V and J genes are TRBV20-1 and TRBJ2-5; D possibly corresponds to TRBD2 (6 bases). Germline CDR1 is DFQATT and CDR2 is SNEGSKA (reference sequence). With 1 base removed from V and 2 bases from J, the gap between germline ends came to 14 bases. The CDR3 has 15 residues. CDR3 amino acids: CSARVSLARQETQYF. DNA for the CDR3: TGCAGTGCTAGAGTTTCCCTAGCGAGACAAGAGACCCAGTACTTC.

Ten or more counts support this clonotype. V is TRBV12-3 or TRBV12-4 and J is TRBJ1-1; no definite D call. The V end was cut by 5 bases, the J end by 0 bases, with 13 bases between. The CDR3 consists of 15 residues. DNA of the CDR3: TGTGCCAGCAGTCTAGGCCTCCCGATGAACACTGAAGCTTTCTTT. This gives the protein CASSLGLPMNTEAFF.

The sample holds many counts of this clonotype. The J gene is TRBJ2-1, the V gene TRBV2; D unclear. This CDR3 has 13 amino acids. V lost 8 bases and J lost 3, with 11 bases in between. Germline V lookup: CDR1 SNHLY, CDR2 FYNNEI. The CDR3 loop is CASSAPVYNEQFF. Written as DNA, the CDR3 is TGTGCCAGCTCGGCTCCTGTCTACAATGAGCAGTTCTTC.

The rearrangement joins TRBV7-9 to TRBJ2-7; D not resolved. V shed 5 bases and J shed 6 bases, with 8 bases lying between them. This CDR3 has 11 residues. Germline V gives CDR1 SEHNR, CDR2 FQNEAQ (reference sequence). CDR3 bases: TGTGCCAGCAGCGAAGTATCCGAGCAGTACTTC. This gives the protein CASSEVSEQYF.

There are many counts of this clonotype. V gene TRBV27 combines with J gene TRBJ2-2; 11 bases agree with TRBD2. The V gene's germline CDR1 is MNHEY and CDR2 SMNVEV (reference sequence). The ends lost 1 base at V and 0 bases at J; junction bases unmatched: 7. The CDR3 consists of 19 residues. DNA for the CDR3: TGTGCCAGCAGTTTATATGCTAGCGGGAGGCTTGCGAACACCGGGGAGCTGTTTTTT. This codes for CASSLYASGRLANTGELFF.

The chain is built from TRBV27 and TRBJ2-7; D is possibly TRBD2 (6 bases). Per the germline V gene, CDR1 is MNHEY and CDR2 is SMNVEV (reference sequence). V lost 3 bases, J lost 3 bases, and 15 bases lay in between. CDR3 size: 15 residues. CDR3 nucleotide sequence: TGTGCCAGCAGTTTCACGCGGGGACGGATCTACGAGCAGTACTTC. It encodes CASSFTRGRIYEQYF.

This clonotype has a handful of counts. The rearrangement uses TRBV12-3 or TRBV12-4 and TRBJ2-7; no definite D call. This CDR3 has 12 amino acids. The V and J ends lost 4 bases and 7 bases respectively, with 11 bases between them. Here the CDR3 reads CASSWSVGEQYF. The CDR3 DNA sequence: TGTGCCAGCAGTTGGTCGGTTGGGGAGCAGTACTTC.

This clonotype turned up a few times. The chain is built from TRBV11-2 and TRBJ2-1; 12 nucleotides agree with TRBD2. The CDR3 length is 18 residues. From germline, CDR1 is SGHAT and CDR2 FQNNGV. V shed 2 bases, J shed 7 bases, and the junction held 12 bases outside the gene matches. CDR3 protein: CASSLLPSGRALLNEQFF. Written as DNA, the CDR3 is TGTGCCAGCAGCTTATTACCTAGCGGGAGGGCTCTGCTAAATGAGCAGTTCTTC.